One sample yielded the 17 T cell receptor beta chains listed below, sequenced in a study of PD-1 blockade in mismatch repair-deficient tumors. Time point reported: roughly ten-day in vitro stimulation with candidate neoantigen peptide 2. Assay used: immunoSEQ multiplex PCR; TCRdb lists only in-frame clones, some missing. Among just under 10,000 clones listed, around 86% were seen once. These TCRs are of unknown antigen specificity. The input for sequencing was cells cultured in vitro, taken from a patient treated with pembrolizumab. Receptor source: an adult with mismatch repair-deficient cancer.

The rearrangement links TRBV28 to TRBJ2-1; D uncertain. The CDR3 is made up of 16 amino acids. Trimming removed 4 bases at V and 0 bases at J, with 13 bases between. Per germline, CDR1 MDHEN and CDR2 SYDVKM. The CDR3 here is CASSSTRWYSYNEQFF. CDR3 nucleotides: TGTGCCAGCAGTTCTACCCGATGGTACTCCTACAATGAGCAGTTCTTC.

The count of this clone is one. The chain combines TRBV14 with TRBJ2-3, with D maybe TRBD2 (6 bases). The germline V and J ends were trimmed by 5 bases and 3 bases, with 18 bases remaining between them. CDR1 and CDR2 from the germline V gene are SGHDN and FVKESK. The CDR3 is 16 amino acids. For the CDR3, the DNA is TGTGCCAGCAGCGGGGACTCGAGCTGGGATACAGATACGCAGTATTTT. Its protein is CASSGDSSWDTDTQYF. Full variable domain (remainder filled in from reference TRBV14 and TRBJ2-3): EAGVTQFPSHSVIEKGQTVTLRCDPISGHDNLYWYRRVMGKEIKFLLHFVKESKQDESGMPNNRFLAERTGGTYSTLKVQPAELEDSGVYFCASSGDSSWDTDTQYFGPGTRLTVL.

The rearrangement uses TRBV30 and TRBJ1-1; D not resolved. CDR3 size: 12 residues. Trimming took off 2 bases at V and 8 bases at J, with 12 bases between the two ends. From germline, CDR1 is GTSNPN and CDR2 SVGIG (reference sequence). Here the CDR3 DNA reads TGTGCCTGGAGTATATCGGAGACCGAAGCTTTCTTT. It specifies CAWSISETEAFF.

This clone was seen a single time. The rearrangement uses TRBV29-1 and TRBJ1-2, with 7 bases aligning to TRBD1. In germline, CDR1 is SQVTM, CDR2 ANQGSEA. This CDR3 comprises 16 residues. Trimming at V came to 4 bases and at J to 1 base, leaving 12 bases not matched to a gene. The CDR3 reads CSVAGGRDSLNYGYTF. For the CDR3, the DNA is TGCAGCGTTGCAGGGGGGAGGGACAGTCTTAACTATGGCTACACCTTC.

The chain has TRBV9 and TRBJ2-5; TRBD2 matches 10 bases. CDR1 SGDLS and CDR2 YYNGEE come from the germline V gene. The CDR3 is 16 residues long. With V trimmed by 1 base and J by 5 bases, 8 bases remained unmatched. CDR3: CASSVIGLAGEETQYF. The CDR3 DNA reads TGTGCCAGCAGCGTAATAGGGCTAGCGGGAGAGGAGACCCAGTACTTC.

The rearrangement joins TRBV28 to TRBJ2-5; TRBD2 aligns across 8 bases. The CDR3 consists of 15 residues. Trimming at V came to 3 bases and at J to 2 bases, leaving 5 bases not matched to a gene. From germline, CDR1 is MDHEN and CDR2 SYDVKM. CDR3 DNA: TGTGCCAGCAGTTTGGGACTAGGAAATCAAGAGACCCAGTACTTC. This sequence encodes CASSLGLGNQETQYF. Together with reference TRBV28 and TRBJ2-5, the CDR3 gives the full variable domain: DVKVTQSSRYLVKRTGEKVFLECVQDMDHENMFWYRQDPGLGLRLIYFSYDVKMKEKGDIPEGYSVSREKKERFSLILESASTNQTSMYLCASSLGLGNQETQYFGPGTRLLVL.

This clone was seen once. The chain couples TRBV20-1 to TRBJ1-1; D unresolved. Trimming pared 3 bases from V and 0 bases from J, leaving 2 bases between. The CDR3 spans 11 residues. Germline loops: CDR1 DFQATT, CDR2 SNEGSKA (reference sequence). This chain's CDR3 is CSASMNTEAFF. The CDR3 region has the DNA TGCAGTGCTAGTATGAACACTGAAGCTTTCTTT.

CDR3 coding DNA: TGTGCCATCAGTGAGTCTCATGGGACAGGGGGGACTGAAGCTTTCTTT. Translation gives CAISESHGTGGTEAFF. The rearrangement links TRBV10-3 to TRBJ1-1; 11 bases align to TRBD1. V shed 0 bases and J 5 bases; nucleotides not matched to a gene: 5. Per the germline V gene, CDR1 is ENHRY and CDR2 is SYGVKD. The CDR3 spans 16 residues.

The chain links TRBV7-9 to TRBJ2-1; D call uncertain. Trimming took 1 base from V and 4 from J, leaving 2 bases between them. This CDR3 has 12 residues. Germline V lookup: CDR1 SEHNR, CDR2 FQNEAQ (reference sequence). The CDR3 loop reads CASSLGYNEQFF. CDR3 DNA: TGTGCCAGCAGCTTAGGGTACAATGAGCAGTTCTTC.

The V gene is TRBV19, the J gene TRBJ1-3; 7 bases map to TRBD1. The CDR3 runs 17 residues. After removal of 3 bases from V and 0 bases from J, the junction contained 8 bases not matched to a gene. CDR1 is LNHDA, CDR2 SQIVND, per germline (reference sequence). CDR3 in DNA: TGTGCCAGTAGTATTCGAACAGGGGTGAGCTCTGGAAACACCATATATTTT. It translates to CASSIRTGVSSGNTIYF.

The chain is built from TRBV5-4 and TRBJ2-7, with D perhaps TRBD1 (6 bases). This CDR3 is built from 13 residues. V was cut by 0 bases and J by 5 bases, with 9 bases left in between. The germline CDR1 and CDR2 sequences are SGHNT and YYREEE (reference sequence). CDR3 sequence: CASSLAGAHEQYF. The CDR3 DNA reads TGTGCCAGCAGCTTGGCAGGGGCCCACGAGCAGTACTTC.

The rearrangement joins TRBV5-6 to TRBJ2-6, with 7 positions matching TRBD1. The CDR3 is 17 residues long. The junction had 11 bases not matched to a gene; V was cut back by 4 bases and J by 4 bases. CDR1 is SGHDT, CDR2 YYEEEE, per germline. Here the CDR3 reads CASSQPTGLTGANVLTF. As DNA, the CDR3 is TGTGCCAGCAGCCAACCGACAGGGTTAACCGGGGCCAACGTCCTGACTTTC.

The V gene is TRBV27, the J gene TRBJ2-6, with D unclear. The CDR3 length is 15 residues. The V gene lost 7 bases and the J gene lost 0 bases, with 10 bases spanning the gap. Germline V CDR1 and CDR2: MNHEY, SMNVEV (reference sequence). The CDR3, as DNA: TGTGCCAGCACCGAAAGGAGCTCTGGGGCCAACGTCCTGACTTTC. It encodes CASTERSSGANVLTF.

The rearrangement joins TRBV7-8 to TRBJ2-3; 10 nucleotides agree with TRBD2. The CDR3 contains 16 residues. Per the germline V gene, CDR1 is SGHVS and CDR2 is FQNEAQ. Unmatched junction bases numbered 3, after V lost 3 bases and J lost 0 bases. In nucleotides, the CDR3 is TGTGCCAGCAGCTTCCAACTAGCGGGGAGCACAGATACGCAGTATTTT. Protein sequence: CASSFQLAGSTDTQYF.

The chain has TRBV18 and TRBJ2-1, with TRBD1 matching 7 bases. Germline V CDR1 and CDR2: KGHSH, LQKENI. The length of the CDR3 is 17 residues. The V segment lost 0 bases and the J segment 0 bases; nucleotides outside the gene matches: 5. This CDR3 is CASSPPGQRGSYNEQFF. As DNA, the CDR3 is TGTGCCAGCTCACCACCGGGACAGCGAGGCTCCTACAATGAGCAGTTCTTC.

V and J are TRBV23-1 and TRBJ2-2; 10 bases agree with TRBD1. TRBV23-1 is reported as an ORF; its role is uncertain. V gave up 2 bases and J gave up 3 bases; unmatched junction bases: 6. The CDR3 runs to 17 residues. This CDR3 is CASSQRTGGNYTGELFF. Here the CDR3 DNA reads TGCGCCAGCAGTCAAAGGACAGGGGGAAACTACACCGGGGAGCTGTTTTTT.

The chain couples TRBV2 to TRBJ2-2; 9 bases line up with TRBD2. The trim removed 2 bases at V and 6 bases at J, leaving 7 bases unmatched. Germline-derived CDR1 and CDR2 are SNHLY and FYNNEI. The CDR3 has 16 residues. The CDR3: CASSERVAGDAGELFF. The CDR3 DNA is TGTGCCAGCAGTGAACGGGTAGCGGGAGATGCCGGGGAGCTGTTTTTT.